One and the same sample provided the 13 T cell receptor beta chains below, sequenced in a study of long-term antiretroviral therapy in people with HIV (dated by TCRdb to about 2022). The immunoSEQ hsTCRB v3.0 assay was used at survey level resolution to sequence the TRB variable region. TCRdb took over this immuneACCESS table, retaining in-frame rearrangements with V and J assigned. Such tables are incomplete; in checked studies, under half of the missing clones stem from an unresolved V gene, and the remainder is unexplained. In all, the sample holds around 30,000 clones, and about 96% of those were seen once. The ten largest clones add up to around 2% of the sample. This specimen consisted of unsorted PBMCs, obtained approximately 6.6 years after starting antiretroviral therapy. These receptors were taken from a man in his thirties or forties with HIV.

This chain joins TRBV19 and TRBJ2-7, with TRBD2 identical over 9 bases. J lost 6 bases, V lost 5 bases, and 11 bases had no gene match. The germline V gene encodes CDR1 LNHDA and CDR2 SQIVND (reference sequence). The CDR3 is 15 residues long. The CDR3 sequence is CASSASGTSLSEQYF. CDR3 nucleotides: TGTGCCAGTAGTGCCTCCGGGACTAGCCTGAGCGAGCAGTACTTC.

The V and J genes are TRBV27 and TRBJ2-3, with D possibly being TRBD2 (5 bases). The CDR3 runs 14 residues. The germline gives CDR1 MNHEY, CDR2 SMNVEV (reference sequence). The V and J ends lost 6 bases and 9 bases respectively, with 19 bases between them. CDR3 sequence: CASRAGIRGVTQYF. In DNA, the CDR3 is TGTGCCAGCAGAGCCGGGATCCGAGGCGTGACGCAGTATTTT.

The V and J genes are TRBV27 and TRBJ2-3; 8 bases agree with TRBD2. Germline V lookup: CDR1 MNHEY, CDR2 SMNVEV (reference sequence). This CDR3 is built from 13 residues. Germline trimming cut 2 bases from V and 8 bases from J; bases unmatched to any gene: 3. The CDR3 protein is CASSLSGGSTQYF. The CDR3 DNA sequence: TGTGCCAGCAGTTTAAGCGGGGGAAGTACGCAGTATTTT.

This chain joins TRBV6-5 and TRBJ2-7, with a possible D match to TRBD2 (5 bases). The CDR3 contains 13 residues. V lost 6 bases to trimming and J lost 4 bases, with 13 bases between them. Germline V CDR1 and CDR2: MNHEY, SVGAGI. The DNA of the CDR3 is TGTGCCAGCAGGGGTGGGAGAGGGTACGAGCAGTACTTC. Its translation is CASRGGRGYEQYF.

This clone appeared a single time. The chain combines TRBV2 with TRBJ2-5; TRBD2 agrees at 11 bases. From germline, CDR1 is SNHLY and CDR2 FYNNEI. J was trimmed by 5 bases and V by 6 bases; bases with no gene match: 8. CDR3 length equals 15 residues. The CDR3 here is CASRATSGGGETQYF. The CDR3 bases are TGTGCCAGCAGAGCTACTAGCGGGGGTGGGGAGACCCAGTACTTC.

The rearrangement uses TRBV11-2 and TRBJ1-5; D gene ambiguous. The CDR3 totals 13 residues. V was pared by 1 base and J by 10 bases, with 11 bases between. CDR1 and CDR2 (germline): SGHAT, FQNNGV. The chain's CDR3 is CASSLGLSSPQHF. In DNA form, the CDR3 reads TGTGCCAGCAGCTTAGGGTTGTCATCCCCCCAGCATTTT.

The gene calls are TRBV4-3 and TRBJ2-1, with a weak D call TRBD2 (6 bases). This CDR3 contains 14 residues. Per the germline V gene, CDR1 is LGHNA and CDR2 is YSLEER. Trimming took off 3 bases at V and 5 bases at J, with 11 bases between the two ends. CDR3 region: CASSHLGTHNEQFF. The CDR3 nucleotides read TGCGCCAGCAGCCATTTGGGGACTCACAATGAGCAGTTCTTC.

The V and J genes are TRBV10-3 and TRBJ2-1; the match to TRBD2 covers 7 bases. With V trimmed by 4 bases and J by 7 bases, 7 bases remained unmatched. The germline CDR1 and CDR2 sequences are ENHRY and SYGVKD. The CDR3 is made up of 14 amino acids. CDR3 sequence (DNA): TGTGCCATCAGTGGGGCGGGGGTGGAAAATGAGCAGTTCTTC. Protein product: CAISGAGVENEQFF.

The V gene is TRBV2, the J gene TRBJ1-2; TRBD1 matches 9 bases. Germline V lookup: CDR1 SNHLY, CDR2 FYNNEI. The CDR3 sequence is 14 residues long. Trimming removed 7 bases from V and 8 bases from J; junction bases left unmatched: 11. The CDR3 sequence: CASNMGQGSRGYTF. The CDR3 DNA sequence: TGTGCCAGCAACATGGGACAGGGCTCACGCGGCTACACCTTC.

The chain is built from TRBV19 and TRBJ2-3; D uncertain. Germline V gene data show CDR1 as LNHDA and CDR2 as SQIVND (reference sequence). The V end lost 8 bases, the J end lost 4 bases, and 7 bases lay between the germline ends. The CDR3 is 11 amino acids. CDR3 protein: CASQTSDTQYF. The CDR3, as DNA: TGTGCCAGTCAGACCTCAGATACGCAGTATTTT.

The V gene is TRBV6-1, the J gene TRBJ2-1, with 8 bases fitting TRBD1. Germline trimming cut 7 bases from V and 9 bases from J; bases unmatched to any gene: 8. CDR3 length equals 13 residues. CDR1 and CDR2 (germline): MNHNS, SASEGT. CDR3 coding DNA: TGTGCCAGCAACCCACAGGGGGTGGGTGAGCAGTTCTTC. This codes for CASNPQGVGEQFF.

The chain recombines TRBV2 with TRBJ1-1; 7 bases agree with TRBD1. CDR1 is SNHLY, CDR2 FYNNEI, per germline. The CDR3 has 14 amino acids. The ends lost 6 bases at V and 8 bases at J; junction bases unmatched: 12. The DNA of the CDR3 is TGTGCCAGCAGCTCCGACAGGGAGAGAAGGGAAGCTTTCTTT. Protein: CASSSDRERREAFF.

This chain uses TRBV5-5 with TRBJ1-3; the D gene is possibly TRBD1 (6 bases). This CDR3 spans 15 amino acids. Germline V gives CDR1 SGHKS, CDR2 YYEKEE (reference sequence). V shed 4 bases and J shed 2 bases, with 13 bases lying between them. CDR3 coding DNA: TGTGCCAGCAGCAGAGACAGGAACCCTGGAAACACCATATATTTT. Amino acid sequence: CASSRDRNPGNTIYF. The complete variable domain, with remaining parts taken from reference TRBV5-5 and TRBJ1-3, reads DAGVTQSPTHLIKTRGQQVTLRCSPISGHKSVSWYQQVLGQGPQFIFQYYEKEERGRGNFPDRFSARQFPNYSSELNVNALLLGDSALYLCASSRDRNPGNTIYFGEGSWLTVV.